This T cell receptor beta chain was recorded in a study of blood T cell repertoires in COVID-19 (dated by TCRdb to 2020 to 2021). A note on the overall study: Samples covering the acute and convalescent phases of COVID-19 were provided by collaborators in the United States, Italy and Spain. A de-identified subject ID, COVID-19 status, age in years and sex were almost always included in the sample metadata. HLA class I and class II types, where available, came from metadata supplied by the sample provider rather than from assay-based typing. The samples were drawn from the first 160 participants of the ongoing ImmuneRACE study and from about 1,200 subjects provided by 6 global collaborators. The prospective study material was composed of cDNA or gDNA derived from T cells, B-cell-depleted T cells, or PBMCs. The repertoires were released in a freely available public database meant as a resource for research on the immune response to SARS-CoV-2. Deeply sampled blood TCRbeta repertoires from subjects exposed to, actively infected with, or recovered from COVID-19 were included in the dataset.

The CDR3 starts with the cysteine, ends with the phenylalanine, and has 12 residues. The read is trimmed to its CDR3 DNA, 36 bases read in frame from base 1. V is cut by 3 bases and J by 3 bases, and the space between the germline ends is 7 bases. Reading the germline V gene gives CDR1 SGDLS and CDR2 YYNGEE. Samples from volunteer blood donors who had recovered from COVID-19 were contributed by a second Seattle source. Collaborating institutions collected whole blood in K2EDTA tubes following their own protocols. For TCRbeta analysis, collaborators shipped samples as frozen whole blood, isolated PBMCs, or DNA extracted from either of those sample types. Beyond this particular receptor, the publication reports: The quantity of clinical and demographic metadata differed by source and by participant and was supplied without curation.

To note about this clone: Its antigen is still unknown. No much larger clonotype is one base removed from it; base qualities were not supplied.

TCRbeta CDR3 regions were amplified from genomic DNA by means of the immunoSEQ Assay, a bias-controlled multiplex PCR. In the source study's methods: Nucleated cell counts per sample were estimated from amplification of reference gene primers within the assay. Sequence reads were collapsed and filtered to measure the absolute abundance of every unique TCRbeta CDR3 rearrangement. Productive Simpson clonality was computed per sample as the square root of Simpson's diversity index over productive rearrangements. Entries here come from immuneACCESS through TCRdb and include only in-frame sequences with V and J called. Some clones fail to appear in such tables; in the studies checked, an unresolved V gene covers under half of the shortfall, and the cause of the remainder is unknown. That table furnishes V, J and clone size, whereas the DNA furnished D and trimming. A total of fewer than 300,000 clones appear in this sample, 83% of them only once. Of the sample, more than 8% is held by the ten largest clones.

The material sequenced was peripheral blood. This clonotype was obtained from a woman aged 50 to 65 who had recovered from COVID-19. Rearrangement joined TRBV9 to TRBJ2-7; perhaps TRBD2 is the D gene, with 6 bases matching. The CDR3 loop reads CASSGTNYEQYF. The DNA reads TGTGCCAGCAGCGGGACTAACTACGAGCAGTACTTC.